Presented here are 24 T cell receptor beta chains from one specimen sequenced in a study of cytomegalovirus exposure and HLA in healthy donors. 13 Jbeta primers and 60 Vbeta primers were used for the PCR. Measured with immunoSEQ multiplex PCR; TCRdb has only the in-frame clones, and not every one. The sample has some 70,000 clones; the top ten hold around 7.5%. The sequenced sample consisted of PBMCs. These receptor sequences come from a female donor in good health and CMV-seropositive.

The chain joins TRBV28 to TRBJ1-2; the match to TRBD1 covers 7 bases. This CDR3 contains 16 residues. V dropped 5 bases and J dropped 5; count of bases not matched to a gene: 14. In germline, CDR1 is MDHEN, CDR2 SYDVKM. In DNA form, the CDR3 reads TGTGCCAGCAGTATCGGGGAAGGGGGCGGTAAATATGGCTACACCTTC. As protein: CASSIGEGGGKYGYTF.

The rearrangement joins TRBV30 to TRBJ2-1; 12 bases line up with TRBD2. Per the germline V gene, CDR1 is GTSNPN and CDR2 is SVGIG (reference sequence). Germline trimming cut 5 bases from V and 0 bases from J; bases unmatched to any gene: 5. The CDR3 length is 16 residues. This CDR3 reads CAWVPTSGSSYNEQFF. The CDR3 nucleotides are TGTGCCTGGGTCCCGACTAGCGGGAGCTCCTACAATGAGCAGTTCTTC.

The chain is built from TRBV7-6 and TRBJ1-4, with no clear D. Germline lookup yields CDR1 SGHVS and CDR2 FNYEAQ. V lost 1 base and J 3 bases, leaving 3 bases between the germline ends. This CDR3 spans 13 amino acids. CDR3 sequence reads: CASSLVSNEKLFF. In nucleotides, the CDR3 is TGTGCCAGCAGCTTAGTCTCTAATGAAAAACTGTTTTTT.

The rearrangement uses TRBV5-1 and TRBJ2-7; no definite D call. The CDR3 loop spans 20 amino acids. Germline values: CDR1 SGHRS, CDR2 YFSETQ. V was clipped by 0 bases and J by 7 bases, with 32 bases between them. The CDR3 DNA sequence: TGCGCCAGCAGCTTGGCCGAAAGGAACAGCCAACCCATTAGTTATTTTGAGCAGTACTTC. It codes for CASSLAERNSQPISYFEQYF.

The rearrangement links TRBV9 to TRBJ2-3; TRBD2 agrees at 8 bases. J was trimmed by 6 bases and V by 2 bases; bases with no gene match: 8. The CDR3 is made up of 15 amino acids. Germline CDR1 and CDR2: SGDLS and YYNGEE. Here the CDR3 DNA reads TGTGCCAGCAGCGTGGGGACTAGTGCCGGGGATACGCAGTATTTT. Protein product: CASSVGTSAGDTQYF.

The V gene is TRBV9, the J gene TRBJ2-3; TRBD1 matches at 7 bases. V lost 5 bases and J lost 4; bases outside the gene matches: 7. Looked up from germline, CDR1 is SGDLS and CDR2 is YYNGEE. The CDR3 loop spans 14 amino acids. CDR3 sequence: CASSNRGWADTQYF. CDR3 bases: TGTGCCAGCAGTAACAGGGGTTGGGCAGATACGCAGTATTTT.

The chain recombines TRBV18 with TRBJ1-4; D remains ambiguous. CDR3 size: 11 residues. Trimming pared 6 bases from V and 4 bases from J, leaving 3 bases between. CDR1 and CDR2 from the germline V gene are KGHSH and LQKENI. The CDR3 sequence: CASSGNEKLFF. CDR3 coding DNA: TGTGCCAGCTCCGGTAATGAAAAACTGTTTTTT.

This sequence joins TRBV6-5 and TRBJ1-2; 8 positions agree with TRBD1. Germline V lookup: CDR1 MNHEY, CDR2 SVGAGI. The CDR3 consists of 15 residues. With 0 bases clipped from V and 7 bases from J, the junction kept 7 bases outside the gene matches. CDR3 region: CASSYSAGGKGGYTF. The CDR3 coding sequence is TGTGCCAGCAGTTACTCTGCAGGGGGCAAGGGTGGCTACACCTTC.

The V and J genes are TRBV14 and TRBJ2-2, with D unclear. Deletions cut 5 bases from V and 4 bases from J, with 5 bases between. In germline, CDR1 is SGHDN, CDR2 FVKESK. This CDR3 comprises 12 residues. CDR3 coding DNA: TGTGCCAGCAGCACAGTCACCGGGGAGCTGTTTTTT. This codes for CASSTVTGELFF.

The chain has TRBV19 and TRBJ2-5, with 9 nucleotides matching TRBD1. Matching the DNA end better, TRBJ2-7 makes the J call doubtful. This CDR3 has 15 residues. Germline CDR1 is LNHDA and CDR2 is SQIVND (reference sequence). CDR3 amino acids: CASRSPRDRDYEQYF. In DNA form, the CDR3 reads TGTGCCAGTAGAAGCCCGCGGGACAGGGACTACGAGCAGTACTTC.

The rearrangement links TRBV21-1 to TRBJ1-5; the table's D call TRBD1 went unverified against the DNA. TRBV21-1 is a pseudogene segment. This CDR3 comprises 19 residues. This CDR3 is CASSRPFGQTLYSNQPQHF. CDR3 DNA: TGTGCCAGCAGCAGACCGTTCGGACAGACCCTTTATAGCAATCAGCCCCAGCATTTT.

The CDR3 DNA follows: TGTGCCTGGAGTGTAACCCTCCAAGTCAGAACAGATACGCAGTATTTT. Its translation is CAWSVTLQVRTDTQYF. The genes are TRBV30 and TRBJ2-3; unclear D gene. This CDR3 has 16 amino acids. The V gene lost 0 bases and the J gene lost 3 bases, with 16 bases spanning the gap. Germline V gene sequence: CDR1 GTSNPN, CDR2 SVGIG (reference sequence).

This chain connects TRBV9 to TRBJ2-1, with a tentative D call TRBD1 (5 bases). Germline assignment: CDR1 SGDLS and CDR2 YYNGEE. The CDR3 sequence is 15 residues long. Trimming stripped 3 bases from V and 0 bases from J, with 10 bases between. CDR3 residues: CASSGTTSSYNEQFF. The CDR3 nucleotides are TGTGCCAGCAGCGGGACAACCAGCTCCTACAATGAGCAGTTCTTC.

The chain is built from TRBV7-9 and TRBJ2-7, with D uncertain. The CDR3 is 14 amino acids. CDR1 is SEHNR, CDR2 FQNEAQ, per germline (reference sequence). Trimming removed 6 bases at V and 6 bases at J, with 18 bases between. This CDR3 reads CASRPDNGQTEQYF. Here the CDR3 DNA reads TGTGCCAGCAGACCCGACAACGGCCAGACCGAGCAGTACTTC.

The chain is built from TRBV5-1 and TRBJ2-1; 14 bases map to TRBD2. Per germline, CDR1 SGHRS and CDR2 YFSETQ. This CDR3 has 15 amino acids. The V segment lost 4 bases and the J segment 7 bases; nucleotides outside the gene matches: 4. This CDR3 is CASSVGLAGDNEQFF. The CDR3 DNA follows: TGCGCCAGCAGCGTGGGACTAGCGGGAGATAATGAGCAGTTCTTC.

The rearrangement joins TRBV7-6 to TRBJ1-3, with TRBD1 matching 11 bases. Trimming took 6 bases from V and 3 from J; bases not matched to a gene: 7. Germline-derived CDR1 and CDR2 are SGHVS and FNYEAQ. The CDR3 sequence is 16 residues long. CDR3 amino acids: CASRRGTGGDGNTIYF. The CDR3 DNA is TGTGCCAGCAGACGTGGGACAGGGGGAGATGGAAACACCATATATTTT.

This rearrangement joins TRBV11-2 to TRBJ2-1; D might be TRBD2 (6 bases). This CDR3 comprises 15 residues. With 4 bases removed from V and 6 bases from J, the gap between germline ends came to 16 bases. CDR1 SGHAT and CDR2 FQNNGV come from the germline V gene. CDR3 amino acids: CASSSRTTTFNEQFF. DNA of the CDR3: TGTGCCAGCAGCTCAAGGACTACAACCTTCAATGAGCAGTTCTTC.

The chain combines TRBV29-1 with TRBJ2-3, with 8 bases fitting TRBD1. The CDR3 spans 14 residues. Germline CDR1 and CDR2: SQVTM and ANQGSEA. With V trimmed by 6 bases and J by 2 bases, 7 bases remained unmatched. Here the CDR3 reads CSVPRTGSTDTQYF. CDR3 in DNA: TGCAGCGTACCGCGGACAGGGTCCACAGATACGCAGTATTTT.

This chain links TRBV30 with TRBJ2-3, with D perhaps TRBD1 (5 bases). The V gene's germline CDR1 is GTSNPN and CDR2 SVGIG (reference sequence). There are 13 residues in the CDR3. V dropped 3 bases and J dropped 0 bases, with 7 bases sitting between them. CDR3 in DNA: TGTGCCTGGAGGACAGCTAGCACAGATACGCAGTATTTT. As protein: CAWRTASTDTQYF.

The chain joins TRBV30 to TRBJ2-3; 12 bases fit TRBD1. Germline loops: CDR1 GTSNPN, CDR2 SVGIG (reference sequence). The CDR3 contains 15 residues. After removal of 3 bases from V and 4 bases from J, the junction contained 5 bases not matched to a gene. The CDR3 DNA is TGTGCCTGGAGGAGGGACAGGGGGCTTTCAGATACGCAGTATTTT. Protein: CAWRRDRGLSDTQYF.

The V call is TRBV19, the J call TRBJ1-2, with TRBD1 matching over 8 bases. V trimming: 9 bases; J trimming: 5 bases; junction bases outside the gene matches: 11. The V gene's germline CDR1 is LNHDA and CDR2 SQIVND (reference sequence). The CDR3 consists of 14 residues. The CDR3 spells CASKSRGHSYGYTF. For the CDR3, the DNA is TGTGCCAGCAAATCCAGGGGGCACTCGTATGGCTACACCTTC.

The V call is TRBV18, the J call TRBJ2-7, with a possible D match to TRBD2 (8 bases). V was shortened by 5 bases and J by 5 bases, with 22 bases between the two germline ends. The V gene's germline CDR1 is KGHSH and CDR2 LQKENI. There are 16 residues in the CDR3. The CDR3, as DNA: TGTGCCAGCTCATGGGGACAGAGCGGGAGTCTGGACGAGCAGTACTTC. Translation: CASSWGQSGSLDEQYF.

The chain combines TRBV4-3 with TRBJ2-5; maybe TRBD1 (6 bases). The ends were cut back, 1 base at V and 1 base at J, with 13 bases in the middle. Germline-derived CDR1 and CDR2 are LGHNA and YSLEER. The CDR3 has 16 amino acids. CDR3 sequence (DNA): TGCGCCAGCAGCCAAGGGATGATAGGGGGCCAAGAGACCCAGTACTTC. Protein sequence: CASSQGMIGGQETQYF.

The chain carries TRBV7-2 and TRBJ2-7, with 12 positions matching TRBD2. CDR1 is SGHTA and CDR2 is FQGNSA in the germline V gene. The length of the CDR3 is 14 residues. Trimming removed 5 bases from V and 6 bases from J; junction bases left unmatched: 5. CDR3 nucleotide sequence: TGTGCCAGCAGCCTGACTAGCGGGAGCGGCGAGCAGTACTTC. It codes for CASSLTSGSGEQYF.